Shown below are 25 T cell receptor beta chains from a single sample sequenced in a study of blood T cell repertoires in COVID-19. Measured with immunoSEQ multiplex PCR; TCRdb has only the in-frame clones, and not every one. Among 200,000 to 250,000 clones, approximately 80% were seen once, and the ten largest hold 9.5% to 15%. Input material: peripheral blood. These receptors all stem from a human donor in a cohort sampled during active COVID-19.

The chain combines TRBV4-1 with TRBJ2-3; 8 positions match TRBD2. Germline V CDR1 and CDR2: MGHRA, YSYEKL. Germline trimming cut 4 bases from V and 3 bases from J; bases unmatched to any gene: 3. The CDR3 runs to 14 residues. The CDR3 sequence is CASSLGGGTDTQYF. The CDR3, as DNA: TGCGCCAGCAGCCTCGGGGGGGGTACAGATACGCAGTATTTT.

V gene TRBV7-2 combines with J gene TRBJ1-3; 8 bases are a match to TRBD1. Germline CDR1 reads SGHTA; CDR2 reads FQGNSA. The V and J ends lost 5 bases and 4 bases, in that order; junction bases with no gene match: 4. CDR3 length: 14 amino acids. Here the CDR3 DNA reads TGTGCCAGCAGCCTGGACAGGGAAGGAAACACCATATATTTT. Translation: CASSLDREGNTIYF. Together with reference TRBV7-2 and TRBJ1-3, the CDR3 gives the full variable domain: GAGVSQSPSNKVTEKGKDVELRCDPISGHTALYWYRQSLGQGLEFLIYFQGNSAPDKSGLPSDRFSAERTGGSVSTLTIQRTQQEDSAVYLCASSLDREGNTIYFGEGSWLTVV.

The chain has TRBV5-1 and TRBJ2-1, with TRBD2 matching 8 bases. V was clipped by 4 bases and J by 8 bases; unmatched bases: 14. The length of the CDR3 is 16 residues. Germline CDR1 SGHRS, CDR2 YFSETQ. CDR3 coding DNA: TGCGCCAGCAGCCCGGACGGGGGGGGGCTAGACGATGAGCAGTTCTTC. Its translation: CASSPDGGGLDDEQFF.

CDR3 region: CASSQMTGGREKLFF. The CDR3 DNA reads TGTGCCAGCAGCCAAATGACAGGGGGCCGTGAAAAACTGTTTTTT. The chain recombines TRBV3-1 (or the pseudogene TRBV3-2) with TRBJ1-4; TRBD1 matches at 10 bases. CDR1 and CDR2 from the germline V gene are LGHDT and YNNKEL (reference sequence). This CDR3 has 15 residues. Losses at the gene ends were 2 bases for V and 7 bases for J; bases not matched to a gene: 4.

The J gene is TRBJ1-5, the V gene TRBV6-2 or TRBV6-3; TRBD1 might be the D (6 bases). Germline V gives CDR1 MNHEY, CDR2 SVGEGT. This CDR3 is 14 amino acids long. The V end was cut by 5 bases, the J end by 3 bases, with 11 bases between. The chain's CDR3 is CASSSTGTNQPQHF. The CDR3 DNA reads TGTGCCAGCAGTAGCACAGGGACCAATCAGCCCCAGCATTTT.

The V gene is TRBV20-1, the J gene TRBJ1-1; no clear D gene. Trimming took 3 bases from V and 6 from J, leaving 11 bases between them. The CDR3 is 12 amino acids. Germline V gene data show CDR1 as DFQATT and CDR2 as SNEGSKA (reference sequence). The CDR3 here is CSASSRRAEAFF. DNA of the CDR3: TGCAGTGCTAGTTCCAGGCGCGCTGAAGCTTTCTTT.

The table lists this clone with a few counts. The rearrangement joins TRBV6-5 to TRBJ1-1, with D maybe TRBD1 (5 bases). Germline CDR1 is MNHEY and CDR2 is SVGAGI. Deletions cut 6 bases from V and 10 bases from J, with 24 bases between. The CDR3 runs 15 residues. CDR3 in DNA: TGTGCCAGCAGCCCCAGCGGGGGTGGGGCCTCGAGAGCTTTCTTT. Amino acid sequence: CASSPSGGGASRAFF.

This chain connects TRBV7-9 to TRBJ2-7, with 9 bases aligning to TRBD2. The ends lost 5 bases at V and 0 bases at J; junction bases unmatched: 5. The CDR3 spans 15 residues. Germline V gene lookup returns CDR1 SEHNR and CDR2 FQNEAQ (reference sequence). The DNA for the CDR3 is TGTGCCAGCAGCCTCCGTAGCGGGAGCTCCTACGAGCAGTACTTC. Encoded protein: CASSLRSGSSYEQYF.

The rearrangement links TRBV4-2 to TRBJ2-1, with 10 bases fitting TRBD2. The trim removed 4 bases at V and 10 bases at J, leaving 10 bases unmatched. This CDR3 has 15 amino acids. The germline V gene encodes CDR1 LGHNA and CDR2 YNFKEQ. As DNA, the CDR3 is TGTGCCAGCAGCCCCCGGAAGCGGGAGGGTGAAGAGCAGTTCTTC. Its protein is CASSPRKREGEEQFF.

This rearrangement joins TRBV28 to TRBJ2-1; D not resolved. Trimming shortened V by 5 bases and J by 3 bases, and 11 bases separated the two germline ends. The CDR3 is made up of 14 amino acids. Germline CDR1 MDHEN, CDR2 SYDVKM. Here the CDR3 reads CASSGAALYNEQFF. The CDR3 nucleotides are TGTGCCAGCAGTGGCGCGGCCCTCTACAATGAGCAGTTCTTC.

The DNA of the CDR3 is TGCGCCAGCAGCTTGGCCCTCAGGGCCTACGAGCAGTACTTC. This sequence encodes CASSLALRAYEQYF. The chain carries TRBV5-1 and TRBJ2-7, with D possibly being TRBD1 (5 bases). Germline assignment: CDR1 SGHRS and CDR2 YFSETQ. The V end lost 0 bases, the J end lost 2 bases, and 9 bases lay between the germline ends. The CDR3 runs 14 residues.

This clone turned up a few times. The CDR3 loop reads CASSAPRSGELFF. For the CDR3, the DNA is TGTGCCAGCAGCGCGCCAAGGAGCGGGGAGCTGTTTTTT. The chain recombines TRBV5-4 with TRBJ2-2, with D unresolved. Germline assignment: CDR1 SGHNT and CDR2 YYREEE (reference sequence). This CDR3 region has 13 residues. With 4 bases removed from V and 7 bases from J, the gap between germline ends came to 11 bases. Full variable domain (remainder filled in from reference TRBV5-4 and TRBJ2-2): ETGVTQSPTHLIKTRGQQVTLRCSSQSGHNTVSWYQQALGQGPQFIFQYYREEENGRGNFPPRFSGLQFPNYSSELNVNALELDDSALYLCASSAPRSGELFFGEGSRLTVL.

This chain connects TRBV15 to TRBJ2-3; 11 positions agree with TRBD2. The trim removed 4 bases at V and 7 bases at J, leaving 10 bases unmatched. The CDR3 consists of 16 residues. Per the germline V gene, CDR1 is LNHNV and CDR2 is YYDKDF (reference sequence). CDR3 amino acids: CATSTSLAGAQHTQYF. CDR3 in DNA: TGTGCCACCAGCACCTCACTAGCGGGGGCACAACATACGCAGTATTTT.

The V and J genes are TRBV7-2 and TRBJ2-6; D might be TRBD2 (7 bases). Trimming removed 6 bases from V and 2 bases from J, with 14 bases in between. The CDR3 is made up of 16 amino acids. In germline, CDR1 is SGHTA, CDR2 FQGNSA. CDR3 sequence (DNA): TGTGCCAGCAGTACTCAGGGGACTACTGGGGCCAACGTCCTGACTTTC. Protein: CASSTQGTTGANVLTF. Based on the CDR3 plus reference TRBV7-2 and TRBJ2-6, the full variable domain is GAGVSQSPSNKVTEKGKDVELRCDPISGHTALYWYRQSLGQGLEFLIYFQGNSAPDKSGLPSDRFSAERTGGSVSTLTIQRTQQEDSAVYLCASSTQGTTGANVLTFGAGSRLTVL.

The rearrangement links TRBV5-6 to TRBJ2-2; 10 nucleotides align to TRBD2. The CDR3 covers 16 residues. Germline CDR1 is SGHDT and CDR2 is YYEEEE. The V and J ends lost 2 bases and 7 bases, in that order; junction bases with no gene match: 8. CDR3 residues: CASSFGLAGVGGELFF. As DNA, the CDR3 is TGTGCCAGCAGCTTCGGGCTAGCGGGAGTCGGCGGGGAGCTGTTTTTT.

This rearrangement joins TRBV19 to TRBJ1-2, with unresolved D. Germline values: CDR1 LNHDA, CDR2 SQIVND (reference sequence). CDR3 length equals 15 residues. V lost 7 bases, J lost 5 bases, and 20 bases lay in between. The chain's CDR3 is CASNTGREARYGYTF. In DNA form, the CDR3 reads TGTGCCAGTAACACGGGTCGGGAGGCCCGGTATGGCTACACCTTC.

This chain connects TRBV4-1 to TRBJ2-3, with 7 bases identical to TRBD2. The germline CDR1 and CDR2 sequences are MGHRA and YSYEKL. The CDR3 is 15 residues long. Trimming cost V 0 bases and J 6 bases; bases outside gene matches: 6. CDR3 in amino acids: CASSQDRGGADTQYF. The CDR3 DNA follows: TGCGCCAGCAGCCAAGATCGGGGAGGGGCGGATACGCAGTATTTT.

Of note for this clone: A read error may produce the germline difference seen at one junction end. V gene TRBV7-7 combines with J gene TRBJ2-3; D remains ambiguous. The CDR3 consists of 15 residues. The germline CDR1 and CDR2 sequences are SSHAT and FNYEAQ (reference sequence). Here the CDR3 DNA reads TGTGCTAGCAGCCCGAGTACTTCAAGCACAGATACGCAGTATTTT. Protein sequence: CASSPSTSSTDTQYF.

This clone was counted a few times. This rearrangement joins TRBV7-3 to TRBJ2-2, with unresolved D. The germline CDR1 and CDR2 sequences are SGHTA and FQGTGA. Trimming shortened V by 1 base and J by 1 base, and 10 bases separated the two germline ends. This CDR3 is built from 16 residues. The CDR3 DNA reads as TGTGCCAGCAGCTTAATGAACTTCCTGAACACCGGGGAGCTGTTTTTT. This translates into CASSLMNFLNTGELFF. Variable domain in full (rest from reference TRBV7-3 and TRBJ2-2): GAGVSQTPSNKVTEKGKYVELRCDPISGHTALYWYRQSLGQGPEFLIYFQGTGAADDSGLPNDRFFAVRPEGSVSTLKIQRTERGDSAVYLCASSLMNFLNTGELFFGEGSRLTVL.

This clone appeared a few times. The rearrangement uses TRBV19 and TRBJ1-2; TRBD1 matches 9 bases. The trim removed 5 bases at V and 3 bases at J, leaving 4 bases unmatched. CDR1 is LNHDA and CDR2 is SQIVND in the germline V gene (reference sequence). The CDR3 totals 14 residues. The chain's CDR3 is CASSPDRGHYGYTF. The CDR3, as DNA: TGTGCCAGTAGTCCGGACAGGGGCCACTATGGCTACACCTTC.

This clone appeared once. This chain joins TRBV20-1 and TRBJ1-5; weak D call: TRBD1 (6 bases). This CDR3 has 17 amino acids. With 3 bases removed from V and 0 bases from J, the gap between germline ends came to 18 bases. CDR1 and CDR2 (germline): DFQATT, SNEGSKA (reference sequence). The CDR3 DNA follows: TGCAGTGCTAGTCACAGGGCGGACGTATATAGCAATCAGCCCCAGCATTTT. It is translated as CSASHRADVYSNQPQHF.

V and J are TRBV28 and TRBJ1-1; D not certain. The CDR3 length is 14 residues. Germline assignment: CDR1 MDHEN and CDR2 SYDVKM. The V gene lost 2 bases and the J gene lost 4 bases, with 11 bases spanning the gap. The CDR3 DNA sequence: TGTGCCAGCAGTTTACGTGTTGAGGGCACTGAAGCTTTCTTT. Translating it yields CASSLRVEGTEAFF.

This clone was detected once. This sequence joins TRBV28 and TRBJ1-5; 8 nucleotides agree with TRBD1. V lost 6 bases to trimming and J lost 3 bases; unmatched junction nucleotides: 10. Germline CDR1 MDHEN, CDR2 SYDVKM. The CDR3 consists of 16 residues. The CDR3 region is CASSLGTGAFNQPQHF. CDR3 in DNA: TGTGCCAGCAGCCTCGGGACAGGCGCCTTCAATCAGCCCCAGCATTTT. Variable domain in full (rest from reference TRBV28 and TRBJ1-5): DVKVTQSSRYLVKRTGEKVFLECVQDMDHENMFWYRQDPGLGLRLIYFSYDVKMKEKGDIPEGYSVSREKKERFSLILESASTNQTSMYLCASSLGTGAFNQPQHFGDGTRLSIL.

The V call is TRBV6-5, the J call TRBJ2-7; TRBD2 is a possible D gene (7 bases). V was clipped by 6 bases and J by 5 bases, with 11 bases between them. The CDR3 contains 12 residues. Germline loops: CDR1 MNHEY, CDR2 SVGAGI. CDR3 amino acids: CASRRGGDEQYF. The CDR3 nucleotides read TGTGCCAGCAGGAGAGGGGGGGACGAGCAGTACTTC.

The CDR3 bases are TGTGCCAGCAGCTTAGAAGTGAGGACAGGGGGCAGGCACGAGCAGTACTTC. Translated, it gives CASSLEVRTGGRHEQYF. The rearrangement uses TRBV7-2 and TRBJ2-7; TRBD1 aligns across 11 bases. V dropped 1 base and J dropped 5; count of bases not matched to a gene: 10. Germline assignment: CDR1 SGHTA and CDR2 FQGNSA. The CDR3 spans 17 residues.